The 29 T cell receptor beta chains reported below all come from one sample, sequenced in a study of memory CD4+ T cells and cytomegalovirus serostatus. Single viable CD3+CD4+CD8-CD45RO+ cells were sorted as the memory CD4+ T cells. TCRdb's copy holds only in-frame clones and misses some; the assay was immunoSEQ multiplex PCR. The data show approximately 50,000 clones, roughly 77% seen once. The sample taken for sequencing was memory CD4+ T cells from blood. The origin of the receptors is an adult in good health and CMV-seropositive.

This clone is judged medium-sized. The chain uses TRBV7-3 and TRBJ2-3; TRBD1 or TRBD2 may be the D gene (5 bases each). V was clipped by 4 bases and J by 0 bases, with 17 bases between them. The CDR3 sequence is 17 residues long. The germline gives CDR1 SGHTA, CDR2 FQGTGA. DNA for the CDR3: TGTGCCAGCAGCTCCGGCGAGGGGATAGGAAGCACAGATACGCAGTATTTT. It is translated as CASSSGEGIGSTDTQYF.

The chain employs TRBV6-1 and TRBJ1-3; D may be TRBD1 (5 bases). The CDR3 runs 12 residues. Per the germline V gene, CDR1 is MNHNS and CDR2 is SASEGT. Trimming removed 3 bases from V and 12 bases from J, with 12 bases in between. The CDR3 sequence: CASSDHYGGIYF. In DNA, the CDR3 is TGTGCCAGCAGTGACCATTACGGGGGCATATATTTT.

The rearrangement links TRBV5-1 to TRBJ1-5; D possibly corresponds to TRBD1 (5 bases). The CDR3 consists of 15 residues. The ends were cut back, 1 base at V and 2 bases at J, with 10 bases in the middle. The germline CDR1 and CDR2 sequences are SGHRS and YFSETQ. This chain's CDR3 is CASSLSGGGNQPQHF. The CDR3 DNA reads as TGCGCCAGCAGCTTGTCGGGAGGGGGCAATCAGCCCCAGCATTTT.

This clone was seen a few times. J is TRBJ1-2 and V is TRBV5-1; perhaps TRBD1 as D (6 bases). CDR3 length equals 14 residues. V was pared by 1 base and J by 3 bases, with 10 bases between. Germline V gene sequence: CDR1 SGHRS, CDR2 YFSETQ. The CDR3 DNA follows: TGCGCCAGCAGCTTGACAGGGATGGACTATGGCTACACCTTC. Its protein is CASSLTGMDYGYTF.

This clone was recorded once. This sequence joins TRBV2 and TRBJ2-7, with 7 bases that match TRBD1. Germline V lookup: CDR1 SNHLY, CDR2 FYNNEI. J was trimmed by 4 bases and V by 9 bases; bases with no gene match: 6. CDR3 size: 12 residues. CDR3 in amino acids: CASGQDNYEQYV. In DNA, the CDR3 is TGTGCCAGTGGACAGGATAATTACGAGCAGTACGTC.

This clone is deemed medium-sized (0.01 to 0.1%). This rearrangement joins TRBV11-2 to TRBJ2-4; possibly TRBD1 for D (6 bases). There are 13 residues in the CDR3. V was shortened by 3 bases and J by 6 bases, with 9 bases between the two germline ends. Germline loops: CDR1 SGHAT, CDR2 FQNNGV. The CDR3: CASSFTGRNIQYF. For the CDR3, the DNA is TGTGCCAGCAGCTTCACAGGGCGAAACATTCAGTACTTC.

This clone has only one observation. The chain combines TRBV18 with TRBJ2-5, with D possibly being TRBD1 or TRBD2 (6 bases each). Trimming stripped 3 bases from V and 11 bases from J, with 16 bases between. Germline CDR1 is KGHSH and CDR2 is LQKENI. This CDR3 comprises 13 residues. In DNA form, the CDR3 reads TGTGCCAGCTCACCGGGGGCCGGTCGGGAGCAGTACTTC. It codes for CASSPGAGREQYF.

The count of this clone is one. This CDR3 reads CASSWARGTLGYTF. The CDR3 nucleotides are TGTGCCAGCAGTTGGGCCAGGGGGACCCTTGGCTACACCTTC. The chain employs TRBV28 and TRBJ1-2; 7 positions agree with TRBD1. Germline CDR1 is MDHEN and CDR2 is SYDVKM. The CDR3 runs 14 residues. V dropped 4 bases and J dropped 7; count of bases not matched to a gene: 9.

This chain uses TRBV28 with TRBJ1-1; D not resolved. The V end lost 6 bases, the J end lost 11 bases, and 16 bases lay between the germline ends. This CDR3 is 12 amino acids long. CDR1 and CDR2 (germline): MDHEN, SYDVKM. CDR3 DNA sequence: TGTGCCAGCAGAAACACCTACGGTCGGGCTTTCTTT. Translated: CASRNTYGRAFF.

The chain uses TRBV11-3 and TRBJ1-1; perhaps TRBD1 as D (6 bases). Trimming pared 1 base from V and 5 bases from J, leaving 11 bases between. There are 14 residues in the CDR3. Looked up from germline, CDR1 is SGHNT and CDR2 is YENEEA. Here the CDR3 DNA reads TGTGCCAGCAGCTTAGGCGTACAGGGTACTGAAGCTTTCTTT. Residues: CASSLGVQGTEAFF.

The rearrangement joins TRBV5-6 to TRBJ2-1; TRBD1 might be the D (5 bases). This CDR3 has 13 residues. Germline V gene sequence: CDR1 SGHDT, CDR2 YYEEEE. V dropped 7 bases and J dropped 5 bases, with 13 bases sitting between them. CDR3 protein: CASGWGTNNEQFF. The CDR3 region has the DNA TGTGCCAGCGGTTGGGGCACAAACAATGAGCAGTTCTTC.

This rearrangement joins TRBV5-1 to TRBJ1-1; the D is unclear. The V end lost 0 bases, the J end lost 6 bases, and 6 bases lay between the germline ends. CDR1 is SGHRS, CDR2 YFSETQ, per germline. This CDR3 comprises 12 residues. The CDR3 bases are TGCGCCAGCAGCTTGGGTCAATCTGAAGCTTTCTTT. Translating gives CASSLGQSEAFF.

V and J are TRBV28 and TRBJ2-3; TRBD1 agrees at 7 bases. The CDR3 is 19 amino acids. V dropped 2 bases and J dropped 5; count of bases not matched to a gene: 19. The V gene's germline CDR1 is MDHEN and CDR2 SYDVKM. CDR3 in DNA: TGTGCCAGCAGTTTAAGACCCGTGATAACAGGGGTAGGGGGAGATACGCAGTATTTT. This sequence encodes CASSLRPVITGVGGDTQYF.

The CDR3 DNA sequence: TGTGCCAGCAGTTCTAGCTCGGGTACGCAGTATTTT. Its protein is CASSSSSGTQYF. The chain combines TRBV27 with TRBJ2-3; TRBD2 might be the D (5 bases). V was pared by 4 bases and J by 8 bases, with 10 bases between. CDR3 length equals 12 residues. Germline-derived CDR1 and CDR2 are MNHEY and SMNVEV (reference sequence).

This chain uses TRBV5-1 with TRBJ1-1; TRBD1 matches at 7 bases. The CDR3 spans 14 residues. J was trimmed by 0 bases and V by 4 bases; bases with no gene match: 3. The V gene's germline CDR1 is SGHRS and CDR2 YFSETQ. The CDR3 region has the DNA TGCGCCAGCAGCCAGACAGGGATGAACACTGAAGCTTTCTTT. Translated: CASSQTGMNTEAFF.

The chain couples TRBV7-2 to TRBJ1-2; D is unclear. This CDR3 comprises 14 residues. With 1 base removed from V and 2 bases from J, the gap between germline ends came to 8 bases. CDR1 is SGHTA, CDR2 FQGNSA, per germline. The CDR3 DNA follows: TGTGCCAGCAGCTTAGACGGATTCAACTATGGCTACACCTTC. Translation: CASSLDGFNYGYTF.

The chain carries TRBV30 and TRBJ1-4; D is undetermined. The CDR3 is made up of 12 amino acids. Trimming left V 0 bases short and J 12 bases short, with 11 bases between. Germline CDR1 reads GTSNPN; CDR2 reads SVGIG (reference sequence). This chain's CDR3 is CAWSVQWQELFF. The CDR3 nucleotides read TGTGCCTGGAGTGTACAATGGCAGGAACTGTTTTTT. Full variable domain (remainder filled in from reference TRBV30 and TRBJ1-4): SQTIHQWPATLVQPVGSPLSLECTVEGTSNPNLYWYRQAAGRGLQLLFYSVGIGQISSEVPQNLSASRPQDRQFILSSKKLLLSDSGFYLCAWSVQWQELFFGSGTQLSVL.

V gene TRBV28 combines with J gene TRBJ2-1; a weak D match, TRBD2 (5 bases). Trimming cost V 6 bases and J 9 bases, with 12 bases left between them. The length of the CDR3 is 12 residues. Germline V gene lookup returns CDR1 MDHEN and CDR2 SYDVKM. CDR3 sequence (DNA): TGTGCCAGCAGCCATACTAGTGCTGAGCAGTTCTTC. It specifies CASSHTSAEQFF.

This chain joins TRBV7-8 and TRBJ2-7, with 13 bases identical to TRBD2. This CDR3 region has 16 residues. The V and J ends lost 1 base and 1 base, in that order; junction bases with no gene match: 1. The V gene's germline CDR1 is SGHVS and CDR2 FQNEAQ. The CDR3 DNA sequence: TGTGCCAGCAGCTTAGGGACTAGCGGGAGTTCCTACGAGCAGTACGTC. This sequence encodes CASSLGTSGSSYEQYV.

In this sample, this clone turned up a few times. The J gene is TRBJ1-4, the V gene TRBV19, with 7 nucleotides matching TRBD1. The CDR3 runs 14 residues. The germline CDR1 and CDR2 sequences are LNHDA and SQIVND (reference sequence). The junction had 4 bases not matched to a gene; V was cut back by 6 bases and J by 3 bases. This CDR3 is CASRPGGSNEKLFF. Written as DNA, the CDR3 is TGTGCCAGTAGGCCAGGGGGTTCTAATGAAAAACTGTTTTTT.

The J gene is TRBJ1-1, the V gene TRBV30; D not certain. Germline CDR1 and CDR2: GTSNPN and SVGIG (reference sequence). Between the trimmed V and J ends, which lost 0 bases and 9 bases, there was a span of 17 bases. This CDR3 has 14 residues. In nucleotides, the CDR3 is TGTGCCTGGAGTGTACAATTAAGAACGGGGAAAGCTTTCTTT. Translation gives CAWSVQLRTGKAFF.

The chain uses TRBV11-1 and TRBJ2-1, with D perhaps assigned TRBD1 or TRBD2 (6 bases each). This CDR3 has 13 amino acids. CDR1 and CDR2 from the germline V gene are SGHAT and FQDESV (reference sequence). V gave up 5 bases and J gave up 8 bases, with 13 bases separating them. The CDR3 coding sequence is TGTGCCAGCAGCCCGGGGGCACGGGATGAGCAGTTCTTC. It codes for CASSPGARDEQFF.

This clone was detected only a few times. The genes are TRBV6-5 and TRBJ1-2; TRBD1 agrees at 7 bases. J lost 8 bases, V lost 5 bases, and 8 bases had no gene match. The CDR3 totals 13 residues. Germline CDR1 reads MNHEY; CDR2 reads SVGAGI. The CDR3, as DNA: TGTGCCAGCAGTCGGGACAGTCTATTCGGCTACACCTTC. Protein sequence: CASSRDSLFGYTF.

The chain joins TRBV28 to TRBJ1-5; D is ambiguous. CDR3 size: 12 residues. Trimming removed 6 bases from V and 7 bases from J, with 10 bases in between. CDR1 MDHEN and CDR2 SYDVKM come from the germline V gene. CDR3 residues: CASSSGGQPQHF. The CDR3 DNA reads TGTGCCAGCAGCTCTGGAGGCCAGCCCCAGCATTTT.

Here the CDR3 DNA reads TGCGCCAGCAGCTTGCTCCCCGCGGGAGGGGACAATGAGCAGTTCTTC. Translation: CASSLLPAGGDNEQFF. The chain recombines TRBV5-1 with TRBJ2-1; 9 bases map to TRBD2. The CDR3 has 16 residues. Looked up from germline, CDR1 is SGHRS and CDR2 is YFSETQ. V gave up 1 base and J gave up 5 bases; unmatched junction bases: 7.

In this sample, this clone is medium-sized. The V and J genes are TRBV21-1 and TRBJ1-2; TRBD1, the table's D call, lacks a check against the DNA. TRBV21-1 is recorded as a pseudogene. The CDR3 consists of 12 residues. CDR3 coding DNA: TGTGCCAGCCCGGGACAGGGGCATGGCTACACCTTC. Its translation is CASPGQGHGYTF.

CDR3 coding DNA: TGTGCCTGGGATAGACAGGGTTCAGATACGCAGTATTTT. Amino acid sequence: CAWDRQGSDTQYF. The J gene is TRBJ2-3, the V gene TRBV30; 7 nucleotides match TRBD1. The CDR3 is made up of 13 amino acids. Germline CDR1 reads GTSNPN; CDR2 reads SVGIG (reference sequence). J lost 4 bases, V lost 5 bases, and 6 bases had no gene match.

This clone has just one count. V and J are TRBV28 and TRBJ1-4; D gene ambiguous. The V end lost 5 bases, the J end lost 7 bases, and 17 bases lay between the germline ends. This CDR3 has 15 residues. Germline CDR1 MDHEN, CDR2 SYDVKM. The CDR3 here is CASSTPLAGSEKLFF. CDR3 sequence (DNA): TGTGCCAGCAGTACCCCCCTGGCCGGAAGTGAAAAACTGTTTTTT.

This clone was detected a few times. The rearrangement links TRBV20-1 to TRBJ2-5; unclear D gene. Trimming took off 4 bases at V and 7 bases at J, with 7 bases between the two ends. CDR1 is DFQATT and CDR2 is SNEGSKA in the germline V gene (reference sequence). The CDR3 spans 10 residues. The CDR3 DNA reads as TGCAGTGCTATTGGTGGGACCCAGTACTTC. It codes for CSAIGGTQYF.